The entry below gives a single T cell receptor beta chain sequence along with its context. This specimen comes from a study of blood T cell repertoires in COVID-19. As for the study in general: Sample material is recorded as cDNA or gDNA derived from T cells, B-cell-depleted T cells, or PBMCs.

In the original analysis: Quantification of nucleated cells was approximated via reference gene primer amplification. TCRdb's table, derived via immunoSEQ multiplex PCR, lists solely in-frame clones and lacks some. Clone size and V and J calls were adopted from that table, with D and trimming inferred from the DNA. The sample has 470,000 or so clones; around nine tenths are singletons. Assignment of participants to cohorts was predicated upon participant-reported clinical history. The CDR3 totals 15 residues. CDR1 is SGDLS and CDR2 is YYNGEE in the germline V gene. Trimming stripped 3 bases from V and 5 bases from J, with 17 bases between.

Sequencing was carried out using PBMCs or T cells enriched from blood (not recorded which). The genes are TRBV9 and TRBJ1-1, with a tentative D call TRBD1 (6 bases). This sequence originates from a woman under 30 with acute COVID-19. CDR3 DNA: TGTGCCAGCAGCGCCATCACAGGGAGGGGAACTGAAGCTTTCTTT. This translates into CASSAITGRGTEAFF.